This T cell receptor (beta chain) was found in a study of response to subunit inactivated influenza vaccine (dated by TCRdb to the late 2010s). With respect to the entire study: To follow how T cells responded to a trivalent subunit inactivated influenza vaccine, the researchers relied on deep quantitative profiling of the T cell receptor repertoire. The paper's findings and limits, for the study overall: According to the authors, only a limited number of new T cells may be recruited by each seasonal influenza vaccination.

The library came from RT-PCR. Instrument on record: Illumina HiSeq 2500. TCRdb trimmed the raw reads at Q25, called clones with MiXCR and kept productive beta chains. When rows share a CDR3 protein, they turn into one entry using the most common DNA and genes. For this sample there are 700,000 to 900,000 distinct CDR3 sequences; less than 25% appear just once. The leading ten clones occupy approximately 10% of the sample. The CDR3 starts with the cysteine, ends with the phenylalanine, and has 17 residues. The entry retains the CDR3 DNA only, 51 bases that are in frame from base 1. V trim: 5 bases; J trim: 5 bases; unmatched bases: 11. This clonotype has just one count. The antigen it binds to is not known. It has no much larger one-base neighbor in the sample; base qualities were not kept. Single-read evidence is weak.

This TCR derives from a man aged 50 to 60 who received an inactivated influenza vaccine. Donor details come from another sample of the same person, matched by shared clones. This receptor chain uses TRBV12-3 or TRBV12-4 and TRBJ2-5, and TRBD2 matches 13 of the central bases. The sample consisted of PBMCs from blood, taken around 5 days after vaccination. The CDR3 here reads CASSTSKGLAGRETQYF. The DNA reads TGTGCCAGCAGTACATCGAAGGGACTAGCGGGACGGGAGACCCAGTACTTC.